This T cell receptor (beta chain) originates from a study of blood T cells in healthy people across ages. There are a few counts of this clonotype. CDR3 length equals 14 residues. V shed 5 bases, J shed 4 bases, and the junction held 5 bases outside the gene matches. The germline V gene has CDR1 SGDLS and CDR2 YYNGEE. A J-beta primer mix and a sample-barcoded 5' primer were used in a second PCR of about 7 to 12 cycles. TCRdb fed the 5' RACE reads into MiXCR, producing one record per CDR3 protein. Here the sample spans roughly 1.5 million distinct CDR3 sequences, approximately 43% being singletons. The chain links TRBV9 to TRBJ1-4; 7 bases align to TRBD1. The receptor's source is a woman aged 18 to 35 in good health. The sample comprised blood. CDR3 loop: CASSTTGLNEKLFF. Here the CDR3 DNA reads TGTGCCAGCAGTACGACAGGGCTTAATGAAAAACTGTTTTTT.